The T cell receptor (beta chain) under discussion was sequenced for a study of blood T cells in healthy people across ages. General observations from the study: PBMCs went unsorted, and a conclusive naive versus antigen-experienced comparison was therefore prevented. Diversity figures derived from one million T cells were judged to underestimate the true value.

Germline CDR1 ENHRY, CDR2 SYGVKD. With 4 bases clipped from V and 3 bases from J, the junction kept 12 bases outside the gene matches. The CDR3 totals 17 residues. Primers used in a second PCR of roughly 6 to 12 cycles were a sample-barcoded 5' primer and a J-beta primer mix. Each cDNA molecule was tagged by a template-switch adaptor that had 12 random nucleotides. Each CDR3 protein gets one entry after TCRdb re-called the 5' RACE reads with MiXCR. Of 540,000 or so distinct CDR3 sequences listed, about 25% are singletons. Those donating, healthy Caucasian individuals from Russia, were aged about 6 to 100. This clonotype was counted between two and nine times. The antigen is undetermined.

This receptor was identified in a woman in her 70s in good health. The sample comprised blood. V and J are TRBV10-3 and TRBJ2-3, with TRBD2 matching over 8 bases. The CDR3 coding sequence is TGTGCCATCAGTGGAGCCTCCGGGACTAGTGAGACAGATACGCAGTATTTT. This codes for CAISGASGTSETDTQYF.